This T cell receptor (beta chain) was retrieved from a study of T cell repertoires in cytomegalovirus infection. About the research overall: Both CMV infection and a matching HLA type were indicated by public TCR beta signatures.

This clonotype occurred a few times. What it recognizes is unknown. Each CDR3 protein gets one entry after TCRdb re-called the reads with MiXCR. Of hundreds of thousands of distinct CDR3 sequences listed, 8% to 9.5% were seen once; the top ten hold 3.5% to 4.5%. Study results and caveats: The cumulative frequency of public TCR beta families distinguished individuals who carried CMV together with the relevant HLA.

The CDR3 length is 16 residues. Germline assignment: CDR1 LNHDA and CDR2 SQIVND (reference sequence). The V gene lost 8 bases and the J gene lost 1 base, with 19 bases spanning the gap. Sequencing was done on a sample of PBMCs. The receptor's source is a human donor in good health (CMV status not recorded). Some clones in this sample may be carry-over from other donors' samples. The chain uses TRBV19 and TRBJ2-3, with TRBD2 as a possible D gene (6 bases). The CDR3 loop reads CASSIRSGVRTDTQYF. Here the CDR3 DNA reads TGTGCCAGTTCAATCCGTTCGGGGGTCCGCACAGATACGCAGTATTTT.